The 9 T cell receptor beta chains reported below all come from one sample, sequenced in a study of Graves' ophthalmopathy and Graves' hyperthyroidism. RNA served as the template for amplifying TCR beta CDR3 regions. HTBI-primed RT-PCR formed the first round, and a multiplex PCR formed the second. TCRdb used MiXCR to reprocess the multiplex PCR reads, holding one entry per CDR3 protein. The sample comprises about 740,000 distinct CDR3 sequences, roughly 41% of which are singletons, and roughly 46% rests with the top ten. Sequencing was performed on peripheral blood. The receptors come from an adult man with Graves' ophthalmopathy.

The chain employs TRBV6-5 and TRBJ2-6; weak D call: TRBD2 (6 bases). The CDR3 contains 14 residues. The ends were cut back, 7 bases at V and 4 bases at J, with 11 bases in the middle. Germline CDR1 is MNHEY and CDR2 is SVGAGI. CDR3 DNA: TGTGCCAGCACAGGCGGGGTGGGGGCCAACGTCCTGACTTTC. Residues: CASTGGVGANVLTF.

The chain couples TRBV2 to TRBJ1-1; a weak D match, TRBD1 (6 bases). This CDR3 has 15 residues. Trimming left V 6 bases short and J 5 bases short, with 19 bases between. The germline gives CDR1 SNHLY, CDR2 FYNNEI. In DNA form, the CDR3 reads TGTGCCAGCAGCTTGGATTGGGGGCGATCAACTGAAGCTTTCTTT. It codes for CASSLDWGRSTEAFF.

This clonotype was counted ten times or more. The CDR3 region is CASSPDSANTGELFF. DNA for the CDR3: TGTGCCAGCAGCCCGGACAGCGCGAACACCGGGGAGCTGTTTTTT. This chain uses TRBV25-1 with TRBJ2-2; possibly TRBD1 for D (6 bases). This CDR3 has 15 amino acids. Germline V CDR1 and CDR2: MGHDK, SYGVNS. V shed 6 bases and J shed 0 bases, with 11 bases lying between them.

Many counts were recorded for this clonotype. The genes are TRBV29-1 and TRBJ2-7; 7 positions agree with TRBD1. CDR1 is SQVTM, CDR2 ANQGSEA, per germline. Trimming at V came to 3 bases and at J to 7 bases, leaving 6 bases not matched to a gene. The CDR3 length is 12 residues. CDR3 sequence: CSVEAGGEEQYF. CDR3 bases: TGCAGCGTTGAGGCAGGGGGAGAGGAGCAGTACTTC.

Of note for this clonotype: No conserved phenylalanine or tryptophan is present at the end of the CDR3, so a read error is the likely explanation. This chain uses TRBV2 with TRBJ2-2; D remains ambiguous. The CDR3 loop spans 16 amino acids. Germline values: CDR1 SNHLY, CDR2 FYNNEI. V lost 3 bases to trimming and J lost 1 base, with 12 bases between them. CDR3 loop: CASSELRAGNTGELFL. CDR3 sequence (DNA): TGTGCCAGCAGTGAGCTCCGTGCAGGGAACACCGGGGAGCTGTTTCTT.

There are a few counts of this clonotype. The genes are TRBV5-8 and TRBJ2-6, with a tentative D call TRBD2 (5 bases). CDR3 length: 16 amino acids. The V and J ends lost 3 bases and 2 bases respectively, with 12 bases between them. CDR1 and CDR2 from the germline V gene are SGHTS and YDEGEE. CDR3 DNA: TGTGCCAGCAGCTCTCTAGAGGGTACTGGGGCCAACGTCCTGACTTTC. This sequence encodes CASSSLEGTGANVLTF.

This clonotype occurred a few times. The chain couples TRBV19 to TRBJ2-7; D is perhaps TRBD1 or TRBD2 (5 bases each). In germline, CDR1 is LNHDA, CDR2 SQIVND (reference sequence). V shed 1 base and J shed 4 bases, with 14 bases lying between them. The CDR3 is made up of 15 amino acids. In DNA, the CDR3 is TGTGCCAGTAGTATAGCAGGGACCGGACTTTACGAGCAGTACTTC. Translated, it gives CASSIAGTGLYEQYF.

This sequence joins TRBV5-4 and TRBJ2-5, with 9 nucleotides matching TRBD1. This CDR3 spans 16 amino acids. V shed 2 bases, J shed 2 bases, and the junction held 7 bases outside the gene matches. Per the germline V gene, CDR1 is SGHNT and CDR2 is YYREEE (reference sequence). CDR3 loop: CASSLQGAFGQETQYF. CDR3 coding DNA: TGTGCCAGCAGCTTACAGGGGGCGTTTGGTCAAGAGACCCAGTACTTC.

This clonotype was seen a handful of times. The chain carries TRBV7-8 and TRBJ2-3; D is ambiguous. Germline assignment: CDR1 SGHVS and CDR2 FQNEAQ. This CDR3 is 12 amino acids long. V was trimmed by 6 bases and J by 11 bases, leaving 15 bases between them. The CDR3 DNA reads TGTGCCAGCAGTTCTCTCGCCCTAATGCAGTATTTT. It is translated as CASSSLALMQYF.